The clone carrying this T cell receptor (beta chain) was counted only a few times. Its antigen is undetermined. The source of the sample is a study of beta chain features in type 1 diabetes. Study-wide findings and caveats: Comparison showed that naive, central memory and Treg TCRB repertoires appeared more similar among patients than among healthy donors. Patients with Type 1 diabetes showed moderately but significantly shorter TCRB CDR3s in all four CD4+ subsets. At VDJ recombination sites, type 1 diabetes patients had fewer insertions and more deleted nucleotides.

CDR3 size: 14 residues. With 2 bases removed from V and 1 base from J, the gap between germline ends came to 9 bases. From germline, CDR1 is SQVTM and CDR2 ANQGSEA. The whole isolated RNA underwent reverse transcription, so sequencing captured expressed TCRB transcripts. Data came from immunoSEQ multiplex PCR; TCRdb stores just in-frame clones and leaves some out. This table has some 220,000 clones, roughly 11% appearing once. This TCR came from a man between 18 and 35 years old in good health. V and J are TRBV29-1 and TRBJ2-1; D may match TRBD1 or TRBD2 (5 bases each). Material for sequencing was central memory CD4+ T cells from blood. The CDR3 DNA sequence: TGCAGCGTTGAACGGGGCCGGTCCTACAATGAGCAGTTCTTC. Amino acids: CSVERGRSYNEQFF.